Listed here is a single T cell receptor beta chain. This entry belongs to a study of control samples from healthy donors and cancer patients. CDR3 length equals 17 residues. V dropped 1 base and J dropped 6; count of bases not matched to a gene: 11. Germline-derived CDR1 and CDR2 are SGHDN and FVKESK. TCRdb keeps only in-frame clones here, not all; method: immunoSEQ multiplex PCR. The sample contains over 100,000 clones, roughly 89% of which appear only once. This clonotype was sampled from a woman between 45 and 65 years old in good health. The chain links TRBV14 to TRBJ2-2; TRBD2 agrees at 7 bases. The sequenced sample was blood. This chain's CDR3 is CASSQGPSGGSPGELFF. The CDR3, as DNA: TGTGCCAGCAGCCAAGGCCCCTCGGGAGGTTCCCCCGGGGAGCTGTTTTTT.